This T cell receptor beta chain was obtained from a study of blood T cell repertoires in COVID-19. Overall study context: The cDNA or gDNA used as material had been derived from T cells, B-cell-depleted T cells, or PBMCs.

Patients at the Seattle site were enrolled during active infection and followed longitudinally. Unmatched junction bases numbered 10, after V lost 5 bases and J lost 5 bases. The CDR3 runs 15 residues. Germline CDR1 reads SGHDN; CDR2 reads FVKESK. The assay was immunoSEQ multiplex PCR, and TCRdb's table has in-frame clones only and misses some. The sample holds about 280,000 clones; 85% to 90% are singletons and the top ten take roughly 10%. This TCR came from a woman in her 30s with COVID-19, enrolled during active disease. The J gene is TRBJ1-1, the V gene TRBV14, with 8 bases identical to TRBD1. The sample comprised peripheral blood. CDR3 in DNA: TGTGCCAGCAGCTCTCGGCAGGGGGCCCGGACTGAAGCTTTCTTT. Translated: CASSSRQGARTEAFF.